This T cell receptor beta chain originates from a study of blood T cell repertoires in COVID-19. Study-level information: Whether acute or convalescent, the COVID-19 samples came from the United States, Italy and Spain. PBMCs, B-cell-depleted T cells, or T cells provided the cDNA or gDNA that made up the material.

The germline V gene encodes CDR1 KGHDR and CDR2 SFDVKD. The CDR3 sequence is 13 residues long. V was trimmed by 6 bases and J by 0 bases, leaving 6 bases between them. Per the original data handling: Cell counts per sample came from amplifying reference gene primers. The protocol was immunoSEQ multiplex PCR, while the TCRdb copy is restricted to in-frame clones and leaves out a portion. That table furnishes V, J and clone size, whereas the DNA furnished D and trimming. The sample shows about 130,000 clones, 70% to 75% of them seen only once. The rearrangement uses TRBV24-1 and TRBJ2-3, with D possibly being TRBD2 (5 bases). The sequenced sample was peripheral blood. This clonotype was obtained from a man in his sixties with acute or convalescent COVID-19. The CDR3 coding sequence is TGTGCCACCAGTAGCGGTAGCACAGATACGCAGTATTTT. Encoded protein: CATSSGSTDTQYF.